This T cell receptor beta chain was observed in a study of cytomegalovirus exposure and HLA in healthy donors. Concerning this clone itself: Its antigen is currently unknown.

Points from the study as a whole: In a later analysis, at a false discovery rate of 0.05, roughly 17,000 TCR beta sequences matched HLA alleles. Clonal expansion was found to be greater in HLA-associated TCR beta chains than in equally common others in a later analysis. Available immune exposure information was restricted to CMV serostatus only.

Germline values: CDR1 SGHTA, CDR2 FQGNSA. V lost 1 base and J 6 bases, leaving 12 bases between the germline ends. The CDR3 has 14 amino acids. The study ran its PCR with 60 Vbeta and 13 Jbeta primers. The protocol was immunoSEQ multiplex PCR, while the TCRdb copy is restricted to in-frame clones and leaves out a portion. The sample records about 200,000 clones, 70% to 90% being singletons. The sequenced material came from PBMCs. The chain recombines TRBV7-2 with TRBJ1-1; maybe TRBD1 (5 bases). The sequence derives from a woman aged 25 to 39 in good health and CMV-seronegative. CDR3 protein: CASSLVQGSSEAFF. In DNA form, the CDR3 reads TGTGCCAGCAGCTTAGTTCAGGGTAGCTCTGAAGCTTTCTTT.